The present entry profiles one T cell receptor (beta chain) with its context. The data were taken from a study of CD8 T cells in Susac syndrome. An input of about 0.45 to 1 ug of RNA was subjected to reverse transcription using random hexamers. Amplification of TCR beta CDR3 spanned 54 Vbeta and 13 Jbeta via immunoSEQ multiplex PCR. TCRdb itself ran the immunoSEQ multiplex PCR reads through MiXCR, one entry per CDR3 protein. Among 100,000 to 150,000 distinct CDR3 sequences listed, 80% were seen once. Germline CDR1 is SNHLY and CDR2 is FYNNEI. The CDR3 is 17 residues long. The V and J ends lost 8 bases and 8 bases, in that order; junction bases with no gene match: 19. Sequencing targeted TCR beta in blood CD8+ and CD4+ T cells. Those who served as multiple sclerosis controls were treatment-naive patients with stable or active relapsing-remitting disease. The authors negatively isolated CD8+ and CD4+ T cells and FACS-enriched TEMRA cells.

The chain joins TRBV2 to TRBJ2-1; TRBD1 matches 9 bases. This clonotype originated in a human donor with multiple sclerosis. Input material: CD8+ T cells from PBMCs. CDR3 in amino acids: CASLNRGTGKITDEQFF. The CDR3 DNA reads TGTGCCAGCCTAAATCGTGGGACAGGGAAAATCACGGATGAGCAGTTCTTC.